This T cell receptor beta chain was documented in a study of OX40 agonist ivuxolimab in advanced cancers. Assay: immunoSEQ multiplex PCR; the TCRdb copy retains only in-frame clones and omits some. Of roughly 48,000 clones listed, about 83% are singletons. Trimming pared 1 base from V and 6 bases from J, leaving 10 bases between. The germline V gene has CDR1 LGHNA and CDR2 YSLEER. The CDR3 spans 14 residues. Study-wide results and caveats: At doses 0.1 to 3.0 mg/kg, CD4+ and CD8+ clones expanded.

Comment on this clone: Its antigen is unidentified.

The sampling schedule covered blood at baseline, cycle 4 day 1, and cycle 7 day 1. This sample comprised CD4+ or CD8+ T cells sorted from blood, obtained in a trial of the OX40 agonist ivuxolimab. The genes are TRBV4-3 and TRBJ1-5; maybe TRBD1 (6 bases). This TCR came from an adult with an advanced solid tumor such as melanoma, head and neck, liver or kidney cancer. CDR3 region: CASSQVSQGQPQHF. Here the CDR3 DNA reads TGCGCCAGCAGCCAAGTATCACAGGGTCAGCCCCAGCATTTT.